This TCR beta chain was sequenced during a study of cytomegalovirus exposure and HLA in healthy donors. About the study: The study's early data release held about 80 million unique TCRs from HLA-typed donors.

The CDR3 spans 15 residues. In germline, CDR1 is SGHRS, CDR2 YFSETQ. The V and J ends lost 0 bases and 1 base, in that order; junction bases with no gene match: 1. PCR employed 60 Vbeta and 13 Jbeta primers. Profiled with immunoSEQ multiplex PCR; TCRdb holds only in-frame clones, not every one. The sample carries 100,000 to 120,000 clones, 76% recorded once. About this clone: Its target is unknown.

Study-wide results and caveats: As immune exposure information, only CMV serostatus was available.

The chain links TRBV5-1 to TRBJ2-1; 7 nucleotides agree with TRBD2. The sequencing input was PBMCs. The clonotype originates from a man aged 25-40 years in good health and CMV-seropositive. The CDR3 reads CASSLVGGSYNEQFF. For the CDR3, the DNA is TGCGCCAGCAGCTTGGTGGGGGGGTCCTACAATGAGCAGTTCTTC.